These 7 T cell receptor beta chains came from one sample sequenced in a study of multiple sclerosis patients with progressive multifocal leukoencephalopathy. Specified time point: before natalizumab initiation. Generated by immunoSEQ multiplex PCR, the TCRdb table keeps only in-frame clones and is missing some. The data show fewer than 40,000 clones, 80% to 95% seen once. The sequencing input was PBMCs. The source is a young man with multiple sclerosis.

The V gene is TRBV19, the J gene TRBJ1-2; D is ambiguous. There are 15 residues in the CDR3. CDR1 is LNHDA and CDR2 is SQIVND in the germline V gene (reference sequence). Trimming cost V 1 base and J 4 bases, with 13 bases left between them. This CDR3 is CASSIGTGSAYGYTF. The CDR3 DNA reads TGTGCCAGTAGTATAGGGACGGGGAGTGCCTATGGCTACACCTTC.

This sequence joins TRBV27 and TRBJ2-7; 10 bases agree with TRBD2. After removal of 4 bases from V and 2 bases from J, the junction contained 5 bases not matched to a gene. The V gene's germline CDR1 is MNHEY and CDR2 SMNVEV (reference sequence). This CDR3 is built from 15 residues. CDR3: CASSSLGTSAYEQYF. The CDR3 coding sequence is TGTGCCAGCAGTTCCCTCGGGACTAGCGCCTACGAGCAGTACTTC.

The chain has TRBV23-1 and TRBJ2-7; the match to TRBD2 covers 7 bases. TRBV23-1 is filed as an ORF, its function uncertain. This CDR3 comprises 15 residues. Trimming took 2 bases from V and 6 from J; bases not matched to a gene: 10. CDR3 amino acids: CASSQKGGPGGEQYV. CDR3 coding DNA: TGCGCCAGCAGTCAAAAAGGAGGCCCGGGGGGCGAGCAGTACGTC.

Here the CDR3 reads CASSPNDRDNITGELFF. The CDR3 DNA reads TGTGCCAGCAGCCCGAACGACCGGGACAACATTACCGGGGAGCTGTTTTTT. The chain couples TRBV21-1 to TRBJ2-2; TRBD1 is the table's D call and was not checked against the DNA. TRBV21-1 is termed a pseudogene. The CDR3 covers 17 residues.

The chain combines TRBV5-1 with TRBJ2-3, with D perhaps TRBD2 (5 bases). The length of the CDR3 is 11 residues. From germline, CDR1 is SGHRS and CDR2 YFSETQ. Trimming left V 9 bases short and J 4 bases short, with 9 bases between. CDR3 bases: TGCGCCACCGGACTCGCAGATACGCAGTATTTT. This gives the protein CATGLADTQYF.

A single count supports this clone. V usage is TRBV19 and J usage is TRBJ2-4; a possible D gene is TRBD1 (5 bases). Germline assignment: CDR1 LNHDA and CDR2 SQIVND (reference sequence). V was clipped by 2 bases and J by 2 bases, with 10 bases between them. This CDR3 comprises 15 residues. The CDR3 nucleotides are TGTGCCAGTAGTATACAGGGTGGGTCCAAAAACATTCAGTACTTC. It is translated as CASSIQGGSKNIQYF.

V is TRBV18 and J is TRBJ2-7, with a weak D call TRBD1 (6 bases). The CDR3 runs 14 residues. Per germline, CDR1 KGHSH and CDR2 LQKENI. V dropped 2 bases and J dropped 2 bases, with 10 bases sitting between them. The CDR3 coding sequence is TGTGCCAGCTCACCAACAGGGAGTCCCTACGAGCAGTACGTC. It yields the protein CASSPTGSPYEQYV.